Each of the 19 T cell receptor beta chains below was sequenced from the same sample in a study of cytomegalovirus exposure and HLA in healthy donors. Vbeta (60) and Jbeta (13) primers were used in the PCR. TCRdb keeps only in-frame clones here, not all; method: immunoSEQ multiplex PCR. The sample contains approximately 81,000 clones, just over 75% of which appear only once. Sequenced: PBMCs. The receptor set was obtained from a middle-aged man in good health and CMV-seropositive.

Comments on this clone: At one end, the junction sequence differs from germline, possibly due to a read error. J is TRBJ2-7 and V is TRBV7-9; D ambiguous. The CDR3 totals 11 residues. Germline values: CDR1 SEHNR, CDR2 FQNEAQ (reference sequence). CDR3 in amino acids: CSSSFSEEQYF. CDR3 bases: TGTTCCAGCAGCTTCTCTGAGGAGCAGTACTTC.

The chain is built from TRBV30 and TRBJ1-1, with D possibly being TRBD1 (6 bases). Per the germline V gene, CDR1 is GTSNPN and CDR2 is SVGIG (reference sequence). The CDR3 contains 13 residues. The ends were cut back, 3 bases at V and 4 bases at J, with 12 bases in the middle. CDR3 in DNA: TGTGCCTGGAGCTCAGGGGACGGCACTGAAGCTTTCTTT. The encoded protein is CAWSSGDGTEAFF.

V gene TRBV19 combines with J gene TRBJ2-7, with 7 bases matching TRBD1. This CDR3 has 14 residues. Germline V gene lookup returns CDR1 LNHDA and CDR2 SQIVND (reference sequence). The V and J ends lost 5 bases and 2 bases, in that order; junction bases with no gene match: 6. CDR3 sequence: CASSPDRPPYEQYF. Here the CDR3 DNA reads TGTGCCAGTAGTCCGGACAGGCCTCCCTACGAGCAGTACTTC.

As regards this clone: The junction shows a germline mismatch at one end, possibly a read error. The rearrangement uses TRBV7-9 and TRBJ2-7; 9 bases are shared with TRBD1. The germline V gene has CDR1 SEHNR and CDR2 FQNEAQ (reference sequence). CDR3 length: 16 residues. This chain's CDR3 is CSSSPPTGTGKLEQYF. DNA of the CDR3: TGTTCCAGCAGCCCCCCGACCGGGACAGGGAAACTCGAGCAGTACTTC.

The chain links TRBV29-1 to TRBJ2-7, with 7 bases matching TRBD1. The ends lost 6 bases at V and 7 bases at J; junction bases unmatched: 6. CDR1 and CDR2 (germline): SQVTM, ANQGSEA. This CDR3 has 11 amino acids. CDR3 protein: CSVDREREQYF. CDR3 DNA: TGCAGCGTAGACAGGGAGAGGGAGCAGTACTTC.

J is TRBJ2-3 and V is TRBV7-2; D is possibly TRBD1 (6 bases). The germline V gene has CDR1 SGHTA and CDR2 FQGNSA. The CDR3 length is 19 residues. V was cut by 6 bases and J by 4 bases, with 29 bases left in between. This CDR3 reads CASRRGTSGKGLYPDTQYF. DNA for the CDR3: TGTGCCAGCAGGAGGGGGACCTCAGGAAAGGGCCTGTATCCAGATACGCAGTATTTT. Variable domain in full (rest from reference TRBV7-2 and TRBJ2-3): GAGVSQSPSNKVTEKGKDVELRCDPISGHTALYWYRQSLGQGLEFLIYFQGNSAPDKSGLPSDRFSAERTGGSVSTLTIQRTQQEDSAVYLCASRRGTSGKGLYPDTQYFGPGTRLTVL.

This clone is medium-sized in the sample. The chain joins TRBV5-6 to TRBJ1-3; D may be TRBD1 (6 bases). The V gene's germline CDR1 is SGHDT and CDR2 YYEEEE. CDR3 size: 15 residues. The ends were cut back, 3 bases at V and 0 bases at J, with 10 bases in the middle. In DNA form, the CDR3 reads TGTGCCAGCAGCTACCGGGACAACTCTGGAAACACCATATATTTT. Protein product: CASSYRDNSGNTIYF.

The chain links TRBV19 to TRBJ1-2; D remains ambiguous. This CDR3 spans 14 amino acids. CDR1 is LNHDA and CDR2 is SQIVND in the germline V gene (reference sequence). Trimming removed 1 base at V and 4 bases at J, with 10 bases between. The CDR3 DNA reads TGTGCCAGTAGTATAGCCCACGGGTCCTATGGCTACACCTTC. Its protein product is CASSIAHGSYGYTF.

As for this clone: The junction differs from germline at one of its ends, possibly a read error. The CDR3 DNA sequence: TGTGCCAGCAGTCCCGGGACAGGGGGCGGTAACCTTTTC. Translation: CASSPGTGGGNLF. The rearrangement uses TRBV2 and TRBJ1-2; 12 nucleotides agree with TRBD1. Germline loops: CDR1 SNHLY, CDR2 FYNNEI. This CDR3 is built from 13 residues. Using reference TRBV2 and TRBJ1-2 for the parts outside the CDR3, the full variable domain is EPEVTQTPSHQVTQMGQEVILRCVPISNHLYFYWYRQILGQKVEFLVSFYNNEISEKSEIFDDQFSVERPDGSNFTLKIRSTKLEDSAMYFCASSPGTGGGNLFGSGTRLTVV.

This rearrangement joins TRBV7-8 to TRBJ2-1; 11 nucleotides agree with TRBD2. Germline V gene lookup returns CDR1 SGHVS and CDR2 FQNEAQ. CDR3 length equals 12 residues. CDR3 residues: CGSGRENNEQFF. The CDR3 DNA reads TGTGGTAGCGGGAGGGAGAACAATGAGCAGTTCTTC.

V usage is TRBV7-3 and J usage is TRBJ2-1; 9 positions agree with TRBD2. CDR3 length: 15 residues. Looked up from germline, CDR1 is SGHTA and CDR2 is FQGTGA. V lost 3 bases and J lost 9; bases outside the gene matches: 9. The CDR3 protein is CASSFLAGRTGEQFF. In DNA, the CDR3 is TGTGCCAGCAGCTTCCTAGCGGGAAGGACGGGTGAGCAGTTCTTC.

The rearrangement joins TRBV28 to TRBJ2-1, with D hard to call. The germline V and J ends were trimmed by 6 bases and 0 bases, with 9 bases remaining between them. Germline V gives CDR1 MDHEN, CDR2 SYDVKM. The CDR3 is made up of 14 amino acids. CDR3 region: CASRVLSSYNEQFF. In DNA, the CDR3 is TGTGCCAGCAGGGTCCTAAGCTCCTACAATGAGCAGTTCTTC. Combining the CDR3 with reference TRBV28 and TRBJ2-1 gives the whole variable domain DVKVTQSSRYLVKRTGEKVFLECVQDMDHENMFWYRQDPGLGLRLIYFSYDVKMKEKGDIPEGYSVSREKKERFSLILESASTNQTSMYLCASRVLSSYNEQFFGPGTRLTVL.

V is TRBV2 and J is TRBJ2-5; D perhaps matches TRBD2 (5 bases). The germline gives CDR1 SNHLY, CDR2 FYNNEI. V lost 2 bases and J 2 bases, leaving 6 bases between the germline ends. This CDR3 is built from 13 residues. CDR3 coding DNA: TGTGCCAGCAGTGAATCGGGGCAAGAGACCCAGTACTTC. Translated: CASSESGQETQYF.

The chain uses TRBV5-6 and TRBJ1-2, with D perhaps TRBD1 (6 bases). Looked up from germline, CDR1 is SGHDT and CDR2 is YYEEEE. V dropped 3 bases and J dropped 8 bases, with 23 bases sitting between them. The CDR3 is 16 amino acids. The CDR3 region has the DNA TGTGCCAGCAGCTCCACAGGCAGGGCGGGGGGCGAGGGCTACACCTTC. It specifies CASSSTGRAGGEGYTF.

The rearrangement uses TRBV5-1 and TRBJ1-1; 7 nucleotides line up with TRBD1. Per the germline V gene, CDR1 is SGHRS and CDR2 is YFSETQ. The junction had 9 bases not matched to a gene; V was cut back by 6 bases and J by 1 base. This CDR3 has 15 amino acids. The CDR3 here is CASTSTGQRNTEAFF. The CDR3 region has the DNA TGCGCCAGCACCTCCACGGGACAGAGGAACACTGAAGCTTTCTTT.

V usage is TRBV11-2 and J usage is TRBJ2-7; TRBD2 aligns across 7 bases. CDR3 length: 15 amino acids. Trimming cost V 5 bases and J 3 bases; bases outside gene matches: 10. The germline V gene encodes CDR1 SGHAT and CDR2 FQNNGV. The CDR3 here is CASSPSGTKDYEQYF. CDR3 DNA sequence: TGTGCCAGCAGCCCCTCCGGGACTAAAGACTACGAGCAGTACTTC.

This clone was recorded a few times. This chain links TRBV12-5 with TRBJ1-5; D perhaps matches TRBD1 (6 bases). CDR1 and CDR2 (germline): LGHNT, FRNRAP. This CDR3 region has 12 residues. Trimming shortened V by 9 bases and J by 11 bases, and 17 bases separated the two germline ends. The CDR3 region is CASAGTPMSQHF. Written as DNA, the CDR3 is TGTGCTAGCGCCGGGACACCGATGTCCCAGCATTTT.

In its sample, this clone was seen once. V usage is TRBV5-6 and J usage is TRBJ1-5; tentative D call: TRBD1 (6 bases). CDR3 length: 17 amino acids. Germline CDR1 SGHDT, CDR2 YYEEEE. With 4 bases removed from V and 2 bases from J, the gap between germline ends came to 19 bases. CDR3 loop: CASSRGRGTDRNQPQHF. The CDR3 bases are TGTGCCAGCAGCAGGGGCAGGGGTACTGATCGCAATCAGCCCCAGCATTTT. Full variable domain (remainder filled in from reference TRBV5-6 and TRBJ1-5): DAGVTQSPTHLIKTRGQQVTLRCSPKSGHDTVSWYQQALGQGPQFIFQYYEEEERQRGNFPDRFSGHQFPNYSSELNVNALLLGDSALYLCASSRGRGTDRNQPQHFGDGTRLSIL.

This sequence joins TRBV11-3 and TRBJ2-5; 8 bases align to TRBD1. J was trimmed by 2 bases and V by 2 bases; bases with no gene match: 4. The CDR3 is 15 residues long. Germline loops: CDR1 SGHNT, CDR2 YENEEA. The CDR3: CASSLQGARQETQYF. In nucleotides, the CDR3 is TGTGCCAGCAGCTTACAGGGGGCTAGACAAGAGACCCAGTACTTC.